The 6 T cell receptor beta chains listed next were all sequenced from one sample in a study of blood T cell repertoires in COVID-19. Here immunoSEQ multiplex PCR was the method, and the copy in TCRdb shows in-frame clones only, minus some. The sample has around 300,000 clones; around four fifths are singletons. Sequencing was performed on peripheral blood. These receptors were obtained from a woman aged 50 to 65 with active or convalescent COVID-19.

The V and J genes are TRBV2 and TRBJ2-3; D is possibly TRBD1 (5 bases). V lost 4 bases and J lost 2, with 13 bases in between. This CDR3 comprises 15 residues. The germline V gene encodes CDR1 SNHLY and CDR2 FYNNEI. CDR3 loop: CASSVVDSNTDTQYF. In DNA, the CDR3 is TGTGCCAGCAGTGTGGTAGACAGCAACACAGATACGCAGTATTTT.

The chain employs TRBV6-5 and TRBJ1-2; D is possibly TRBD1 (6 bases). V was pared by 5 bases and J by 1 base, with 8 bases between. The CDR3 is made up of 13 amino acids. Germline values: CDR1 MNHEY, CDR2 SVGAGI. The CDR3 DNA follows: TGTGCCAGCAGTCCACAGGGTAACTATGGCTACACCTTC. It is translated as CASSPQGNYGYTF.

The chain couples TRBV6-1 to TRBJ2-5, with no clear D. V lost 2 bases and J 5 bases, leaving 15 bases between the germline ends. The CDR3 length is 15 residues. The germline V gene encodes CDR1 MNHNS and CDR2 SASEGT. CDR3: CASSEFWAGLETQYF. The CDR3 region has the DNA TGTGCCAGCAGTGAATTCTGGGCCGGCCTGGAGACCCAGTACTTC.

This chain joins TRBV10-2 and TRBJ1-1; 8 bases line up with TRBD1. This CDR3 is 16 amino acids long. Per germline, CDR1 WSHSY and CDR2 SAAADI. V gave up 6 bases and J gave up 4 bases; unmatched junction bases: 13. The CDR3 coding sequence is TGCGCCAGCAGGGACAGGGTTGGAGGTGTGGGCACTGAAGCTTTCTTT. It yields the protein CASRDRVGGVGTEAFF.

This clone was observed a single time. V and J are TRBV30 and TRBJ2-1; 10 positions agree with TRBD2. The CDR3 has 14 residues. With V trimmed by 4 bases and J by 9 bases, 9 bases remained unmatched. CDR1 and CDR2 (germline): GTSNPN, SVGIG (reference sequence). CDR3: CAWTSSGRILEQFF. CDR3 nucleotide sequence: TGTGCCTGGACGTCTAGCGGGAGAATACTTGAGCAGTTCTTC.

A note on this clone: Other DNA sequences in this specimen translate into the identical CDR3. J is TRBJ1-6 and V is TRBV2; no clear D gene. Germline CDR1 is SNHLY and CDR2 is FYNNEI. The CDR3 has 13 amino acids. The ends were cut back, 8 bases at V and 9 bases at J, with 14 bases in the middle. DNA for the CDR3: TGTGCCAGCCTCTCTCCACCGGTTTCACCCCTCCACTTT. Its protein product is CASLSPPVSPLHF.